These 31 T cell receptor beta chains share one sample of origin, sequenced in a study of T cells in Graves' hyperthyroidism and ophthalmopathy. RNA transcripts provided the source from which TCR beta CDR3 regions were amplified. During a first-round RT-PCR of the TCR CDR3, the HTBI primer set was used. Each CDR3 protein is one row after TCRdb ran MiXCR on the multiplex PCR reads. The sample lists hundreds of thousands of distinct CDR3 sequences; 15% to 20% were seen once. The specimen was blood. These receptor sequences come from a young woman with Graves' hyperthyroidism.

This clonotype was recorded at least ten times. The V and J genes are TRBV25-1 and TRBJ2-5; perhaps TRBD2 as D (5 bases). Germline assignment: CDR1 MGHDK and CDR2 SYGVNS. Trimming took off 1 base at V and 1 base at J, with 10 bases between the two ends. There are 15 residues in the CDR3. CDR3 sequence: CASSESSGVQETQYF. The CDR3 DNA is TGTGCCAGCAGTGAATCCTCCGGGGTCCAAGAGACCCAGTACTTC.

The chain employs TRBV30 and TRBJ2-1; D could derive from TRBD1 or TRBD2 (5 bases each). Germline values: CDR1 GTSNPN, CDR2 SVGIG (reference sequence). This CDR3 region has 13 residues. Between the trimmed V and J ends, which lost 6 bases and 4 bases, there was a span of 13 bases. CDR3 region: CACQRDPYNEQFF. The CDR3 DNA reads TGTGCCTGCCAAAGGGACCCTTACAATGAGCAGTTCTTC.

This clonotype has just one count. A much larger clone sits a single nucleotide away, making a read error possible. V gene TRBV6-6 combines with J gene TRBJ2-7; D remains unclear. Germline-derived CDR1 and CDR2 are MNHNY and SVGAGI (reference sequence). CDR3 length: 18 amino acids. In DNA, the CDR3 is TGTGCCAGCAGTTACTCGATCCACTTCTTAGTAAACCCATACGGGCAGTACTTC. Its protein product is CASSYSIHFLVNPYGQYF.

This clonotype has ten or more counts. V gene TRBV7-8 combines with J gene TRBJ2-1, with D unresolved. Trimming removed 4 bases at V and 6 bases at J, with 7 bases between. CDR1 and CDR2 (germline): SGHVS, FQNEAQ. This CDR3 comprises 12 residues. As DNA, the CDR3 is TGTGCCAGCAGCTGGGGTCCCAATGAGCAGTTCTTC. Protein: CASSWGPNEQFF.

This clonotype turned up a few times. The chain couples TRBV24-1 to TRBJ1-5, with 9 positions matching TRBD1. CDR1 is KGHDR and CDR2 is SFDVKD in the germline V gene. V shed 3 bases, J shed 4 bases, and the junction held 6 bases outside the gene matches. CDR3 length equals 16 residues. The CDR3 loop is CATSDDRGMWNQPQHF. The CDR3 DNA sequence: TGTGCCACCAGTGATGACAGGGGGATGTGGAATCAGCCCCAGCATTTT.

This clonotype was observed at least ten times. This sequence joins TRBV29-1 and TRBJ2-1; D assignment may be TRBD1 or TRBD2 (5 bases each). This CDR3 is built from 13 residues. V was shortened by 6 bases and J by 9 bases, with 18 bases between the two germline ends. CDR1 and CDR2 (germline): SQVTM, ANQGSEA. CDR3 in amino acids: CSVPLWGTGEQFF. CDR3 nucleotides: TGCAGCGTCCCACTATGGGGGACCGGTGAGCAGTTCTTC.

This clonotype has a handful of counts. CDR3 sequence: CATAARTDTQYF. In nucleotides, the CDR3 is TGTGCCACCGCGGCGAGGACAGATACGCAGTATTTT. This sequence joins TRBV6-1 and TRBJ2-3, with D unresolved. Per germline, CDR1 MNHNS and CDR2 SASEGT. This CDR3 is 12 amino acids long. V was cut by 10 bases and J by 3 bases, with 11 bases left in between.

J is TRBJ1-5 and V is TRBV6-5; tentatively, D is TRBD1 (5 bases). The CDR3 runs to 15 residues. V shed 0 bases and J shed 7 bases, with 13 bases lying between them. The germline CDR1 and CDR2 sequences are MNHEY and SVGAGI. In DNA, the CDR3 is TGTGCCAGCAGTTACTCGATCGGGGGGGGGCAGCCCCAGCATTTT. Its translation: CASSYSIGGGQPQHF.

This chain connects TRBV19 to TRBJ2-1; no reliable D call. The CDR3 length is 14 residues. Germline loops: CDR1 LNHDA, CDR2 SQIVND (reference sequence). Between the trimmed V and J ends, which lost 3 bases and 4 bases, there was a span of 10 bases. CDR3 nucleotide sequence: TGTGCCAGTAGTATTGGAAACTTATACAATGAGCAGTTCTTC. Translated: CASSIGNLYNEQFF.

The chain has TRBV7-9 and TRBJ2-5; 13 bases map to TRBD2. This CDR3 comprises 15 residues. The V gene's germline CDR1 is SEHNR and CDR2 FQNEAQ (reference sequence). The J segment lost 4 bases and the V segment lost 7 bases, leaving 6 bases of the junction unmatched. As DNA, the CDR3 is TGTGCCAGCAACCCCGGACTAGCGGGAGCAGAGACCCAGTACTTC. Protein product: CASNPGLAGAETQYF. The full variable domain, in which reference TRBV7-9 and TRBJ2-5 provide the parts outside the CDR3, is DTGVSQNPRHKITKRGQNVTFRCDPISEHNRLYWYRQTLGQGPEFLTYFQNEAQLEKSRLLSDRFSAERPKGSFSTLEIQRTEQGDSAMYLCASNPGLAGAETQYFGPGTRLLVL.

This clonotype was counted at least ten times. The chain has TRBV20-1 and TRBJ2-3; maybe TRBD1 (5 bases). This CDR3 has 16 residues. V shed 5 bases and J shed 1 base, with 19 bases lying between them. The germline gives CDR1 DFQATT, CDR2 SNEGSKA (reference sequence). The CDR3 protein is CSAPDRTPAGTDTQYF. The DNA of the CDR3 is TGCAGTGCTCCCGACCGGACACCGGCCGGCACAGATACGCAGTATTTT.

This clonotype came up a few times. The gene calls are TRBV19 and TRBJ1-1; weak D call: TRBD1 (5 bases). Germline V gene data show CDR1 as LNHDA and CDR2 as SQIVND (reference sequence). V lost 6 bases, J lost 0 bases, and 20 bases lay in between. This CDR3 region has 17 residues. CDR3 amino acids: CASRTREGGALNTEAFF. CDR3 sequence (DNA): TGTGCCAGTAGAACCAGGGAAGGAGGGGCTCTGAACACTGAAGCTTTCTTT. Filled out from reference TRBV19 and TRBJ1-1, the complete variable domain reads DGGITQSPKYLFRKEGQNVTLSCEQNLNHDAMYWYRQDPGQGLRLIYYSQIVNDFQKGDIAEGYSVSREKKESFPLTVTSAQKNPTAFYLCASRTREGGALNTEAFFGQGTRLTVV.

This clonotype was detected many times. The chain has TRBV29-1 and TRBJ2-7, with 8 bases aligning to TRBD2. The germline CDR1 and CDR2 sequences are SQVTM and ANQGSEA. The V gene end was trimmed by 6 bases and the J gene end by 3 bases; junction bases not matched to a gene: 7. The CDR3 is made up of 13 amino acids. The CDR3 DNA reads as TGCAGCGTCCAGAGGACTAGCAGCTACGAGCAGTACTTC. Amino acids: CSVQRTSSYEQYF.

The chain employs TRBV19 and TRBJ2-2; D may be TRBD1 (6 bases). Trimming left V 10 bases short and J 0 bases short, with 15 bases between. This CDR3 spans 15 amino acids. CDR1 is LNHDA and CDR2 is SQIVND in the germline V gene (reference sequence). The CDR3 sequence: CATSSGAANTGELFF. Here the CDR3 DNA reads TGTGCCACCTCCTCAGGGGCCGCGAACACCGGGGAGCTGTTTTTT.

This clonotype appeared a few times. The gene calls are TRBV9 and TRBJ1-2; D is uncertain. The CDR3 loop spans 14 amino acids. Trimming stripped 3 bases from V and 3 bases from J, with 12 bases between. CDR1 and CDR2 from the germline V gene are SGDLS and YYNGEE. The CDR3 here is CASSGEKVDYGYTF. CDR3 nucleotides: TGTGCCAGCAGCGGAGAGAAGGTCGACTATGGCTACACCTTC.

Remarks on this clonotype: A much larger clone lies a single base off, so this may be a read error. V and J are TRBV7-2 and TRBJ2-1; D is possibly TRBD2 (5 bases). The V end lost 1 base, the J end lost 10 bases, and 11 bases lay between the germline ends. The CDR3 loop spans 13 amino acids. The germline gives CDR1 SGHTA, CDR2 FQGNSA. The CDR3 DNA reads TGTGCCAGCAGCTTAGTCGAGGGTTCCGAGCAGTTCTTC. Encoded protein: CASSLVEGSEQFF.

This clonotype was seen more than once but under ten times. V and J are TRBV28 and TRBJ1-5; 7 bases fit TRBD1. V dropped 3 bases and J dropped 1; count of bases not matched to a gene: 6. CDR1 is MDHEN, CDR2 SYDVKM, per germline. The CDR3 contains 16 residues. CDR3 coding DNA: TGTGCCAGCAGTTTTACGGGCAGGGGGAGCAATCAGCCCCAGCATTTT. Translated, it gives CASSFTGRGSNQPQHF.

Ten or more counts support this clonotype. J is TRBJ2-2 and V is TRBV3-1, with a possible D match to TRBD2 (5 bases). V gave up 6 bases and J gave up 7 bases, with 18 bases separating them. The CDR3 is 15 amino acids. Germline CDR1 and CDR2: LGHDT and YNNKEL (reference sequence). CDR3: CASRNGPSYSGELFF. CDR3 sequence (DNA): TGTGCCAGCAGAAACGGACCTAGCTACAGCGGGGAGCTGTTTTTT.

This clonotype was detected ten times or more. This chain connects TRBV20-1 to TRBJ2-2; D possibly uses TRBD1 or TRBD2 (5 bases each). V dropped 5 bases and J dropped 5 bases, with 15 bases sitting between them. Germline V lookup: CDR1 DFQATT, CDR2 SNEGSKA (reference sequence). There are 14 residues in the CDR3. In DNA, the CDR3 is TGCAGTGCTCCAGACCTGAGGGGTACCGGGGAGCTGTTTTTT. Amino acid sequence: CSAPDLRGTGELFF.

This clonotype came up many times. V is TRBV9 and J is TRBJ2-5; 9 bases agree with TRBD2. Germline V CDR1 and CDR2: SGDLS, YYNGEE. J gave up 4 bases and V 7 bases, and 14 bases lay outside the gene matches. The CDR3 runs to 16 residues. CDR3: CASGPHPSGIRETQYF. The DNA of the CDR3 is TGTGCCAGCGGCCCTCACCCTAGCGGGATTCGAGAGACCCAGTACTTC.

V is TRBV27 and J is TRBJ2-7; 7 nucleotides align to TRBD2. The CDR3 is 14 amino acids. From germline, CDR1 is MNHEY and CDR2 SMNVEV (reference sequence). J gave up 2 bases and V 2 bases, and 3 bases lay outside the gene matches. In DNA form, the CDR3 reads TGTGCCAGCAGTTTAATTCTAGCGGCCTACGAGCAGTACTTC. It translates to CASSLILAAYEQYF.

This clonotype was seen repeatedly, ten times or more. This rearrangement joins TRBV27 to TRBJ2-1; D ambiguous. The CDR3 has 14 residues. V lost 8 bases to trimming and J lost 0 bases, with 11 bases between them. Looked up from germline, CDR1 is MNHEY and CDR2 is SMNVEV (reference sequence). The CDR3: CASLPSSSYNEQFF. The CDR3 DNA follows: TGTGCCAGCCTGCCATCGAGCTCCTACAATGAGCAGTTCTTC.

This clonotype occurred many times. This chain links TRBV28 with TRBJ2-7, with D unresolved. The CDR3 extends over 12 amino acids. The V and J ends lost 5 bases and 7 bases respectively, with 12 bases between them. Germline values: CDR1 MDHEN, CDR2 SYDVKM. The DNA of the CDR3 is TGTGCCAGCAGTCTCCATCTTGGGGAGCAGTACTTC. Its protein is CASSLHLGEQYF. Looking up the rest from reference TRBV28 and TRBJ2-7 gives the full variable domain: DVKVTQSSRYLVKRTGEKVFLECVQDMDHENMFWYRQDPGLGLRLIYFSYDVKMKEKGDIPEGYSVSREKKERFSLILESASTNQTSMYLCASSLHLGEQYFGPGTRLTVT.

This clonotype was observed a handful of times. V is TRBV5-1 and J is TRBJ1-2; possibly TRBD1 for D (6 bases). Germline V gene sequence: CDR1 SGHRS, CDR2 YFSETQ. Between the trimmed V and J ends, which lost 0 bases and 6 bases, there was a span of 18 bases. The length of the CDR3 is 16 residues. CDR3 sequence reads: CASSLGQSRTVNGYTF. The CDR3, as DNA: TGCGCCAGCAGCTTGGGGCAATCTAGGACAGTCAATGGCTACACCTTC. The variable domain in full, completed from reference TRBV5-1 and TRBJ1-2, reads KAGVTQTPRYLIKTRGQQVTLSCSPISGHRSVSWYQQTPGQGLQFLFEYFSETQRNKGNFPGRFSGRQFSNSRSEMNVSTLELGDSALYLCASSLGQSRTVNGYTFGSGTRLTVV.

A note on this clonotype: No conserved phenylalanine or tryptophan ends this CDR3, so it is likely a read error. This CDR3 is CASSSLGPEQYL. For the CDR3, the DNA is TGTGCCAGCAGCTCCCTGGGCCCCGAGCAGTACCTC. The chain combines TRBV5-5 with TRBJ2-7; no reliable D call. The germline V and J ends were trimmed by 3 bases and 6 bases, with 10 bases remaining between them. There are 12 residues in the CDR3. Germline CDR1 is SGHKS and CDR2 is YYEKEE (reference sequence).

This clonotype has a count of ten or more. The chain combines TRBV3-1 with TRBJ1-2; 7 bases agree with TRBD1. V shed 2 bases and J 1 base; nucleotides not matched to a gene: 1. This CDR3 is built from 14 residues. CDR1 and CDR2 from the germline V gene are LGHDT and YNNKEL (reference sequence). The CDR3 spells CASSQRDSNYGYTF. In DNA form, the CDR3 reads TGTGCCAGCAGCCAACGGGACAGTAACTATGGCTACACCTTC.

CDR3 residues: CASRSQGIEKLFF. The CDR3 nucleotides read TGTGCCAGCAGATCCCAGGGGATTGAAAAACTGTTTTTT. The gene calls are TRBV13 and TRBJ1-4; a possible D gene is TRBD1 (6 bases). Germline V CDR1 and CDR2: PRHDT, FYEKMQ (reference sequence). V was shortened by 6 bases and J by 7 bases, with 12 bases between the two germline ends. This CDR3 spans 13 amino acids.

This clonotype was observed many times. This chain joins TRBV7-8 and TRBJ2-7; either TRBD1 or TRBD2 may fit D (6 bases each). Trimming pared 5 bases from V and 7 bases from J, leaving 15 bases between. Germline V gene lookup returns CDR1 SGHVS and CDR2 FQNEAQ. CDR3 length: 13 amino acids. The CDR3 loop reads CASSPGGPGEQYF. The CDR3 nucleotides are TGTGCCAGCAGCCCTGGGGGGCCAGGGGAGCAGTACTTC. Complete variable domain (other parts from reference TRBV7-8 and TRBJ2-7): GAGVSQSPRYKVAKRGQDVALRCDPISGHVSLFWYQQALGQGPEFLTYFQNEAQLDKSGLPSDRFFAERPEGSVSTLKIQRTQQEDSAVYLCASSPGGPGEQYFGPGTRLTVT.

V gene TRBV4-3 combines with J gene TRBJ1-1; D gene unclear. Germline V gene data show CDR1 as LGHNA and CDR2 as YSLEER. The CDR3 runs to 16 residues. V shed 2 bases and J shed 1 base, with 14 bases lying between them. The CDR3 is CASSQSWASGNTEAFF. The DNA for the CDR3 is TGCGCCAGCAGCCAATCTTGGGCCTCGGGGAACACTGAAGCTTTCTTT.

At least ten counts were recorded for this clonotype. The chain joins TRBV19 to TRBJ1-5; 9 bases line up with TRBD1. The germline gives CDR1 LNHDA, CDR2 SQIVND (reference sequence). There are 18 residues in the CDR3. Trimming took 7 bases from V and 0 from J; bases not matched to a gene: 13. CDR3 region: CASTQRGQGLYSNQPQHF. CDR3 nucleotides: TGTGCCAGTACCCAGAGGGGACAGGGTTTGTATAGCAATCAGCCCCAGCATTTT. Complete variable domain (other parts from reference TRBV19 and TRBJ1-5): DGGITQSPKYLFRKEGQNVTLSCEQNLNHDAMYWYRQDPGQGLRLIYYSQIVNDFQKGDIAEGYSVSREKKESFPLTVTSAQKNPTAFYLCASTQRGQGLYSNQPQHFGDGTRLSIL.

This clonotype has a count of ten or more. The V gene is TRBV6-1, the J gene TRBJ2-1; 13 bases fit TRBD2. Per the germline V gene, CDR1 is MNHNS and CDR2 is SASEGT. The CDR3 consists of 15 residues. After removal of 6 bases from V and 6 bases from J, the junction contained 5 bases not matched to a gene. DNA of the CDR3: TGTGCCAGCAGAAATGGACTAGCGGGGGCCAATGAGCAGTTCTTC. Translated, it gives CASRNGLAGANEQFF.